The clone carrying this TCR beta chain has ten or more counts. The sample originates from a study of blood T cell repertoires in COVID-19. On the study more broadly: The samples span acute and convalescent COVID-19 from the United States, Italy and Spain. From T cells, B-cell-depleted T cells, or PBMCs came the material, which was cDNA or gDNA.

Source study methods: Reference gene primer amplification gave nucleated cell count estimates. The data were produced by immunoSEQ multiplex PCR, yet TCRdb's version contains in-frame clones alone and is incomplete. The V and J calls and clone size are taken from that table; D and trimming were inferred from the DNA. The repertoire has about 140,000 clones, about 85% of them found once; the top ten carry roughly 1.6%. This CDR3 has 17 amino acids. Per germline, CDR1 SGHTA and CDR2 FQGTGA. The junction had 11 bases not matched to a gene; V was cut back by 2 bases and J by 8 bases. The receptor was isolated from a human donor in a cohort sampled during active COVID-19. Sequenced material: peripheral blood. V usage is TRBV7-3 and J usage is TRBJ2-1; TRBD2 agrees at 11 bases. In nucleotides, the CDR3 is TGTGCCAGCAGCTTATTGCCCCCTACTAGCGGGAGTCATGAGCAGTTCTTC. It translates to CASSLLPPTSGSHEQFF.